Below are 11 T cell receptor beta chains sequenced from a single sample in a study of Ad26.COV2.S vaccination and SARS-CoV-2 variants. The protocol was immunoSEQ multiplex PCR, while the TCRdb copy is restricted to in-frame clones and leaves out a portion. The sample lists more than 400,000 clones, around 92% occurring once. Treatment of the sample: 15 to 20 received Ad26.COV2.S at low or high dose, single or two shots; 5 received placebo; per-sample allocation not given. The samples were gathered on day 63 after the first injection of vaccine or placebo. The input for sequencing was peripheral blood, taken in a trial of Ad26.COV2.S vaccine versus placebo. The receptors stem from a person aged 18-65 years who received the Ad26.COV2.S COVID-19 vaccine or a placebo.

The rearrangement joins TRBV5-6 to TRBJ2-5; D is unclear. The germline V gene encodes CDR1 SGHDT and CDR2 YYEEEE. V lost 5 bases and J lost 10, with 18 bases in between. This CDR3 has 13 residues. CDR3 region: CASSNSLFLDQYF. In nucleotides, the CDR3 is TGTGCCAGCAGTAATAGTCTATTTCTCGACCAGTACTTC.

As for this clone: One end of the junction does not line up with germline, which may come from a read error. The V call is TRBV5-1, the J call TRBJ1-1, with 8 bases aligning to TRBD1. This CDR3 has 13 residues. Germline V lookup: CDR1 SGHRS, CDR2 YFSETQ. CDR3 coding DNA: TGCGCCAGCAGCTTGGCGCAGGGGGCGTCTTCAGCCTTT. Translated, it gives CASSLAQGASSAF.

This clone was detected once. The CDR3 nucleotides read TGCAGCGTTACGGACAGGGCGGGGGGATACGAGCAGTACTTC. Protein: CSVTDRAGGYEQYF. The chain links TRBV29-1 to TRBJ2-7; D might be TRBD1 or TRBD2, each matching 8 bases. Germline CDR1 SQVTM, CDR2 ANQGSEA. The V gene lost 5 bases and the J gene lost 4 bases, with 18 bases spanning the gap. The CDR3 sequence is 14 residues long.

Here the CDR3 DNA reads TGTGCCAGTAGTTCGCACCCAGGGGAGACCCAGTACTTC. Translated, it gives CASSSHPGETQYF. V gene TRBV19 combines with J gene TRBJ2-5; D is perhaps TRBD1 (5 bases). Germline loops: CDR1 LNHDA, CDR2 SQIVND (reference sequence). The CDR3 runs to 13 residues. Between the trimmed V and J ends, which lost 5 bases and 5 bases, there was a span of 12 bases.

For this clone: It may be a read error: a sequence one base away is much more abundant. This specimen includes other DNA sequences encoding the same CDR3. CDR3 region: CASSSYNEQFF. The CDR3 nucleotides are TGTGCCAGCAGTTCCTACAATGAGCAGTTCTTC. This chain joins TRBV12-3 or TRBV12-4 and TRBJ2-1; D ambiguous. This CDR3 is built from 11 residues. Trimming removed 4 bases at V and 2 bases at J, with 0 bases between.

This rearrangement joins TRBV7-2 to TRBJ1-2; weak D call: TRBD1 (5 bases). The germline gives CDR1 SGHTA, CDR2 FQGNSA. CDR3 length equals 15 residues. Trimming took off 4 bases at V and 4 bases at J, with 16 bases between the two ends. The CDR3: CASSSTSGLFYGYTF. CDR3 nucleotides: TGTGCCAGCAGCTCCACTTCGGGACTGTTCTATGGCTACACCTTC.

V gene TRBV9 combines with J gene TRBJ2-3; TRBD2 agrees at 8 bases. The ends lost 4 bases at V and 2 bases at J; junction bases unmatched: 3. Germline CDR1 and CDR2: SGDLS and YYNGEE. The CDR3 has 14 amino acids. For the CDR3, the DNA is TGTGCCAGCAGCCGGGGGGGAATCACAGATACGCAGTATTTT. It translates to CASSRGGITDTQYF.

DNA of the CDR3: TGTGCCAGCAGCACCAAACCGGGACTGGGCACAGATACGCAGTATTTT. It is translated as CASSTKPGLGTDTQYF. This rearrangement joins TRBV9 to TRBJ2-3, with D maybe TRBD2 (6 bases). Trimming removed 4 bases from V and 1 base from J, with 16 bases in between. CDR3 size: 16 residues. Germline-derived CDR1 and CDR2 are SGDLS and YYNGEE.

The chain uses TRBV6-5 and TRBJ2-5; weak D call: TRBD1 (5 bases). CDR3 length: 16 amino acids. With 4 bases removed from V and 0 bases from J, the gap between germline ends came to 15 bases. CDR1 MNHEY and CDR2 SVGAGI come from the germline V gene. The CDR3 nucleotides are TGTGCCAGCAGTTGGGGCCAGGACCCCTACCAAGAGACCCAGTACTTC. Encoded protein: CASSWGQDPYQETQYF.

This clone was seen many times. This chain links TRBV7-9 with TRBJ2-7, with 9 positions matching TRBD1. Germline CDR1 SEHNR, CDR2 FQNEAQ (reference sequence). Unmatched junction bases numbered 5, after V lost 5 bases and J lost 3 bases. The CDR3 is made up of 14 amino acids. CDR3 in amino acids: CASSKRDRVYEQYF. The CDR3 DNA sequence: TGTGCCAGCAGCAAACGGGACAGGGTCTACGAGCAGTACTTC.

This clone occurred once. The rearrangement links TRBV6-2 or TRBV6-3 to TRBJ2-5, with 10 bases fitting TRBD2. The germline gives CDR1 MNHEY, CDR2 SVGEGT. CDR3 length: 17 amino acids. Trimming cost V 1 base and J 0 bases; bases outside gene matches: 5. The CDR3 sequence is CASSYYPAGGYQETQYF. CDR3 coding DNA: TGTGCCAGCAGTTACTACCCAGCGGGGGGGTACCAAGAGACCCAGTACTTC.